A selection of T cell receptor beta chains follows, all from one sample in a study of cytomegalovirus exposure and HLA in healthy donors. The table came from immunoSEQ multiplex PCR; TCRdb's copy has only in-frame clones and leaves some out. The sample consists of under 120,000 clones, over 65% of them appearing once. The sample consisted of PBMCs. The receptors stem from a female donor in good health and CMV-seropositive. Both conserved end residues are trimmed from each CDR3. For some rows the clone size is stated as once, few or many, or as a class when expanded; others skip it.

clone_size	v_call	j_call	cdr3_aa
-	TRBV7-8	TRBJ1-4	ASSLAVQGAMVATNEKLF
-	TRBV13	TRBJ1-2	ASSLARTGSRYGYT
few	TRBV6-5	TRBJ2-7	ASSYSRGAYEQY
-	TRBV27	TRBJ2-5	ASSSWGLKETQY
-	TRBV25-1	TRBJ1-2	ASSEGLRGSGYT
few	TRBV27	TRBJ2-7	ASSLGRVQY
-	TRBV29-1	TRBJ1-3	SVGGTAGSTIY
-	TRBV30	TRBJ1-5	AWTRQGTGGQPQH
-	TRBV6-1	TRBJ2-1	ASSRLVGEQF
-	TRBV11-2	TRBJ1-4	ASSLGAAEKLF
-	TRBV18	TRBJ1-1	ASSPLEGNTEAF
once	TRBV15	TRBJ1-5	ATSRDGHQPQH
-	TRBV2	TRBJ2-2	ASSDRGGGELF
-	TRBV30	TRBJ2-2	AWSALGWVNSGRGAV
-	TRBV7-9	TRBJ1-1	ASNSQGGTEAF
-	TRBV27	TRBJ2-7	ASSLILGQGIYEQY
once	TRBV28	TRBJ1-1	ASGNRIEAF
-	TRBV18	TRBJ1-3	ASSRVPDRNTIY
-	TRBV19	TRBJ1-1	ASSQGADTEAF
-	TRBV5-5	TRBJ2-1	ASSFQSDLGI
-	TRBV11-2	TRBJ2-2	ASSSQGADTGELF